Listed below are T cell receptor beta chains from one sample, sequenced in a study of blood T cells in healthy people across ages. Via MiXCR, TCRdb re-called the 5' RACE reads, giving one row per CDR3 protein. The sample records fewer than 800,000 distinct CDR3 sequences, 20% to 30% being singletons. The same data also went into a second study, on T cells of mothers and their children.

Sequencing was done on a sample of blood. These TCRs come from a boy aged 10-17 years in good health. Each CDR3 is given with its conserved first and last residue. The order of the fields is clone size, V gene, D gene, J gene, CDR3 protein, CDR3 DNA. A D gene is named only where the DNA matches it firmly. Clone size, where shown, is once, few, many, or a class for clones that have expanded.

>NA|TRBV6-5|TRBD2|TRBJ2-7
CASSYATGGFYEQYF
TGTGCCAGCAGTTACGCAACGGGGGGATTCTACGAGCAGTACTTC
>few|TRBV10-3|TRBD2|TRBJ2-1
CAIGRTSGTGSSYNEQFF
TGTGCCATTGGACGGACTAGCGGAACAGGGAGCTCCTACAATGAGCAGTTCTTC
>NA|TRBV28|NA|TRBJ2-1
CASTTEAGRYNEQFF
TGTGCCAGCACCACTGAGGCGGGGCGCTACAATGAGCAGTTCTTC
>few|TRBV7-9|NA|TRBJ1-1
CASSLARWGTDTEAFF
TGTGCCAGCAGCTTAGCGCGATGGGGCACGGACACTGAAGCTTTCTTT
>NA|TRBV2|NA|TRBJ2-7
CASSRGGLREQYF
TGTGCCAGCAGTAGGGGGGGACTCCGGGAGCAGTACTTC
>NA|TRBV12-3/TRBV12-4|NA|TRBJ2-5
CASSLRAGQQETQYF
TGTGCCAGCAGTTTAAGGGCAGGCCAACAAGAGACCCAGTACTTC
>NA|TRBV19|TRBD2|TRBJ2-1
CASSILGLAGGNEQFF
TGTGCCAGTAGTATATTGGGGCTAGCGGGGGGCAATGAGCAGTTCTTC
>few|TRBV7-6|NA|TRBJ2-7
CASSFNPSTVTYEQYF
TGTGCCAGCAGTTTCAATCCTTCGACAGTGACCTACGAGCAGTACTTC
>NA|TRBV9|TRBD2|TRBJ2-1
CASSRTSGGHNEQFF
TGTGCCAGCAGCCGGACTAGCGGGGGCCACAATGAGCAGTTCTTC
>NA|TRBV10-3|TRBD2|TRBJ2-1
CAISESLADYNEQFF
TGTGCCATCAGTGAGTCACTAGCGGACTACAATGAGCAGTTCTTC
>NA|TRBV4-3|NA|TRBJ2-1
CASSQAPRTNEQFF
TGCGCCAGCAGCCAAGCTCCTCGGACCAATGAGCAGTTCTTC
>NA|TRBV6-6|NA|TRBJ1-4
CASSYRGDEKLFF
TGTGCCAGCAGTTATCGGGGAGATGAAAAACTGTTTTTT
>NA|TRBV28|TRBD1|TRBJ1-2
CASNELTGSGYTF
TGTGCCAGCAACGAATTGACAGGGAGCGGCTACACCTTC
>few|TRBV11-2|TRBD1|TRBJ2-5
CASSVYRGPETQYF
TGTGCCAGCAGCGTCTACAGGGGTCCAGAGACCCAGTACTTC
>NA|TRBV25-1|TRBD1|TRBJ1-3
CASSEPGTGGNTIYF
TGTGCCAGCAGTGAACCCGGGACAGGGGGTAACACCATATATTTT
>few|TRBV5-1|NA|TRBJ2-3
CASSLPVTDTQYF
TGCGCCAGCAGCTTGCCAGTCACAGATACGCAGTATTTT
>few|TRBV6-1|NA|TRBJ2-5
CASSELGGQETQYF
TGTGCCAGCAGTGAACTGGGAGGACAAGAGACCCAGTACTTC
>few|TRBV15|TRBD1|TRBJ1-1
CATRRGQGIMNTEAFF
TGTGCCACCAGAAGGGGACAGGGAATTATGAACACTGAAGCTTTCTTT
>NA|TRBV29-1|TRBD2|TRBJ2-5
CSVEFSGRAETQYF
TGCAGCGTTGAGTTTAGCGGGAGAGCTGAGACCCAGTACTTC
>NA|TRBV10-3|NA|TRBJ2-7
CAISGENEQYF
TGTGCCATCAGTGGGGAGAACGAGCAGTACTTC
>NA|TRBV12-5|NA|TRBJ1-6
CASGLVDSDSPLHF
TGTGCTAGTGGTTTGGTGGACAGCGATTCACCCCTCCACTTT
>few|TRBV4-2|TRBD2|TRBJ2-7
CASSRGTSGITYEQYF
TGTGCCAGCAGCCGGGGGACTAGCGGGATCACCTACGAGCAGTACTTC
>few|TRBV25-1|NA|TRBJ1-1
CASSEVLKAEAFF
TGTGCCAGCAGTGAAGTGTTGAAGGCTGAAGCTTTCTTT
>once|TRBV12-3/TRBV12-4|NA|TRBJ1-2
CASSFLPDYGYTF
TGTGCCAGCAGTTTCTTACCGGACTATGGCTACACCTTC
>few|TRBV29-1|NA|TRBJ2-1
CSAEVPVRSYNEQFF
TGCAGCGCCGAGGTCCCGGTGAGGTCCTACAATGAGCAGTTCTTC